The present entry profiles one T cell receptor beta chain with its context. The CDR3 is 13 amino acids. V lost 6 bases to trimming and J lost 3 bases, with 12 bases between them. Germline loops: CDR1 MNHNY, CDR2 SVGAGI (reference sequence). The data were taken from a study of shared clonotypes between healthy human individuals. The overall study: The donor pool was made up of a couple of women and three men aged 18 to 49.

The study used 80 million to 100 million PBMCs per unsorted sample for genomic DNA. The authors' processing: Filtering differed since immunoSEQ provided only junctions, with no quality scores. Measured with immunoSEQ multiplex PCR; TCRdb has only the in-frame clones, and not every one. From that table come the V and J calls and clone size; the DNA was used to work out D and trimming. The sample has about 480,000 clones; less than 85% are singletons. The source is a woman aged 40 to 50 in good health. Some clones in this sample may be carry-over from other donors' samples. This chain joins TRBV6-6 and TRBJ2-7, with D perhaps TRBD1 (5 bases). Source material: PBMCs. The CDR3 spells CASSAQGGYEQYF. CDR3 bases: TGTGCCAGCAGCGCCCAGGGTGGCTACGAGCAGTACTTC.